This T cell receptor beta chain is from a study of cytomegalovirus exposure and HLA in healthy donors. Study summary: According to later analysis, the same platform produced the roughly 110 validation and around 730 first-cohort repertoires.

Note on this clone: Its target is not known.

Produced via immunoSEQ multiplex PCR; TCRdb's table is partial and in-frame only. This table has hundreds of thousands of clones, roughly 87% appearing once. CDR1 is SGHRS, CDR2 YFSETQ, per germline. The trim removed 5 bases at V and 4 bases at J, leaving 9 bases unmatched. This CDR3 contains 15 residues. Regarding the study as a whole: Researchers reported that a few CMV-associated chains were confirmed in vitro as CMV antigen-specific. Diagnosis of cytomegalovirus status made by the classifier reportedly showed high specificity and sensitivity.

The donors were members of the roughly 120-subject validation cohort (separate from the approximately 670-subject first cohort). The receptor's source is a man younger than 30 in good health and CMV-seropositive. The chain recombines TRBV5-1 with TRBJ2-1, with 7 bases lining up with TRBD2. Sequences were obtained from PBMCs. The CDR3 DNA sequence: TGCGCCAGCAGTCCTATCCTAGCGGAGTACAATGAGCAGTTCTTC. Translation: CASSPILAEYNEQFF.